This T cell receptor (beta chain) was sequenced during a study of blood T cells in healthy people across ages. In terms of origin and age, donors were healthy Caucasian individuals from Russia aged roughly 6 to 100. V lost 4 bases and J lost 3, with 16 bases in between. Germline V gene data show CDR1 as SGHRS and CDR2 as YFSETQ. The CDR3 has 16 amino acids. Primed by a sample-barcoded 5' primer and a J-beta primer mix, a second PCR proceeded for about 6 to 12 cycles. TCRdb re-called the 5' RACE reads through MiXCR, storing one row per CDR3 protein. The sample has 750,000 to 1,000,000 distinct CDR3 sequences; 25% to 30% are singletons. The sample was also linked to a second study, of T cells of mothers and their children. That report notes: Samples were obtained from three healthy Caucasian mothers and their six children.

This sequence originates from a woman aged 40 to 49 in good health. This chain uses TRBV5-1 with TRBJ1-4; D is uncertain. Sequencing was carried out using blood. The CDR3 is CASSLFGPRANEKLFF. In nucleotides, the CDR3 is TGCGCCAGCAGCCTGTTCGGCCCTCGCGCTAATGAAAAACTGTTTTTT.